This TCR beta chain was sequenced for a study of blood T cell repertoires in COVID-19. Turning to the study itself: COVID-19 samples from acute and convalescent phases originated in the United States, Italy and Spain.

With 4 bases removed from V and 8 bases from J, the gap between germline ends came to 18 bases. The CDR3 is 14 residues long. The germline V gene has CDR1 SGHRS and CDR2 YFSETQ. Data came from immunoSEQ multiplex PCR; TCRdb stores just in-frame clones and leaves some out. The sample has approximately 400,000 clones, roughly 88% seen once. Sequencing was carried out using peripheral blood. The chain couples TRBV5-1 to TRBJ1-2, with a possible D match to TRBD1 (6 bases). This receptor was obtained from a woman between 45 and 60 years old with COVID-19, enrolled during active disease. CDR3 sequence: CASSPQGQLGGYTF. As DNA, the CDR3 is TGCGCCAGCAGCCCGCAAGGACAGTTGGGAGGCTACACCTTC.